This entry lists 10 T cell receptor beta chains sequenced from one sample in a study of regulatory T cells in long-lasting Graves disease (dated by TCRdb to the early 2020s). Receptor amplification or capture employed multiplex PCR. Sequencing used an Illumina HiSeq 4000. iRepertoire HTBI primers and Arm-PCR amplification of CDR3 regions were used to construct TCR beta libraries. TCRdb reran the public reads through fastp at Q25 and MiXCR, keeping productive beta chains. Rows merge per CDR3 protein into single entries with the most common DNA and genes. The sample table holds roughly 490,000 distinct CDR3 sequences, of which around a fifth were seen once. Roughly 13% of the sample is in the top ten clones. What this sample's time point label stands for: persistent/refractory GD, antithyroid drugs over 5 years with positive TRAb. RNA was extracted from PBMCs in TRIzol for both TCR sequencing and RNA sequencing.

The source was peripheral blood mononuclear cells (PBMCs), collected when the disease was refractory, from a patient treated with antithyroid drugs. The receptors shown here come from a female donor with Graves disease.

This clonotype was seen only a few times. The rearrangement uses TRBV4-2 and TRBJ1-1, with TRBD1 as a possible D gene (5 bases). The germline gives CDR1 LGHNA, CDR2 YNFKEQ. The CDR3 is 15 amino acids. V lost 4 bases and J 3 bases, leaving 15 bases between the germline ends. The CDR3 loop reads CASSPPGREDTEAFF. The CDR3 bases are TGTGCCAGCAGCCCCCCAGGCAGGGAGGACACTGAAGCTTTCTTT.

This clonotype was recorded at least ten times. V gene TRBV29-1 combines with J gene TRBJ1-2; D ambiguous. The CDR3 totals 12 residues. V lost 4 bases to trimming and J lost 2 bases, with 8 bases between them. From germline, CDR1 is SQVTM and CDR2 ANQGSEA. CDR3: CSVANSNYGYTF. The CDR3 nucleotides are TGCAGCGTTGCTAACAGCAACTATGGCTACACCTTC. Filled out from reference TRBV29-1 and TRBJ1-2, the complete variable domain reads SAVISQKPSRDICQRGTSLTIQCQVDSQVTMMFWYRQQPGQSLTLIATANQGSEATYESGFVIDKFPISRPNLTFSTLTVSNMSPEDSSIYLCSVANSNYGYTFGSGTRLTVV.

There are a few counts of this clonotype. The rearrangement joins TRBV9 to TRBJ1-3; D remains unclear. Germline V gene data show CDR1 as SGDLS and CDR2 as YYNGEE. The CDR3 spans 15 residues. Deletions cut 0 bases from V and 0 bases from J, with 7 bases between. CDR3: CASSVDLGSGNTIYF. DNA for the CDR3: TGTGCCAGCAGCGTAGACTTGGGCTCTGGAAACACCATATATTTT.

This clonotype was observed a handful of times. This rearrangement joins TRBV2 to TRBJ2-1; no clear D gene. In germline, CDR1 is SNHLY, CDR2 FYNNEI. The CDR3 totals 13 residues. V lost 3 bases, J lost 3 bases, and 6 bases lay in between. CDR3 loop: CASSDYLYNEQFF. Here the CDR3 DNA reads TGTGCCAGCAGTGATTACCTCTACAATGAGCAGTTCTTC.

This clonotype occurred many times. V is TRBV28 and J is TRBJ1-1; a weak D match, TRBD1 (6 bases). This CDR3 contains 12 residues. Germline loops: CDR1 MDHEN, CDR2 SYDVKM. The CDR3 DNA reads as TGTGCGGGGGGGGGCGGGAACACTGAAGCTTTCTTT. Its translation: CAGGGGNTEAFF.

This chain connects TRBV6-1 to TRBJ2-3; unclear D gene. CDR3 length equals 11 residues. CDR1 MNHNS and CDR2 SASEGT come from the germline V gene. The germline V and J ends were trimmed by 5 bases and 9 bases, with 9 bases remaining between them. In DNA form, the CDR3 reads TGTGCCAGCAGTATTCTTGGGACGCAGTATTTT. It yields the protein CASSILGTQYF.

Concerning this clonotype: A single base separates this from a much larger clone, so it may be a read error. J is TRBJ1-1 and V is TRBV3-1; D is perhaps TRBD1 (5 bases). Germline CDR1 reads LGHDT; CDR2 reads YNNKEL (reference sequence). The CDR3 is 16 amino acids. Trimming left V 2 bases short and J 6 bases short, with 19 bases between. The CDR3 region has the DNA TGTGCCAGCAGCCAATTATATACTCGGGGGATCGCTGAAGCTTTCTTT. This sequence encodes CASSQLYTRGIAEAFF.

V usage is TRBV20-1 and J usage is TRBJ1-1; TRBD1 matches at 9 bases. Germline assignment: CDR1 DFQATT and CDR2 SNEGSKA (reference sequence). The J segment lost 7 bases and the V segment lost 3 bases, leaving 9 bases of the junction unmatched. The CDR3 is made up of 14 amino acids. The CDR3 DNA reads TGCAGTGCTAGCTTAACCGGGACAGGGCGTGAAGCTTTCTTT. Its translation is CSASLTGTGREAFF.

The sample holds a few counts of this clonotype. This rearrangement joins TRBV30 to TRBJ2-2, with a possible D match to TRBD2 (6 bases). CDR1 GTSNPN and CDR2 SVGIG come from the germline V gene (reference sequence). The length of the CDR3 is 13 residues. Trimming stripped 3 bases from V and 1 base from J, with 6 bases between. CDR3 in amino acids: CAWRGGNTGELFF. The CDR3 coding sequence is TGTGCCTGGAGGGGAGGGAACACCGGGGAGCTGTTTTTT.

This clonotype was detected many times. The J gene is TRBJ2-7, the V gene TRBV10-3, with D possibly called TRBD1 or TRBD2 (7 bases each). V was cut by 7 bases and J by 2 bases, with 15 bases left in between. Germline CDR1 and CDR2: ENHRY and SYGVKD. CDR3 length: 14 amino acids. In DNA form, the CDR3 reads TGTGCCATCAAGGTGGGAGGGGGCCCCTACGAGCAGTACTTC. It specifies CAIKVGGGPYEQYF.